A selection of T cell receptor beta chains follows, all from one sample in a study of T cell changes during pregnancy in multiple sclerosis. Sequencing was performed with immunoSEQ multiplex PCR; in TCRdb, only in-frame clones are kept and a portion is missing. This sample carries roughly 100,000 clones, about nine tenths of them seen once, and the ten largest clones take roughly 0.79%. The sample here was peripheral blood, taken in the second trimester of pregnancy. The receptor set was obtained from a female donor in good health, enrolled as a control in a pregnancy study. Both conserved end residues are part of each CDR3. A D gene is named only where the DNA matches it firmly. Rows give clone size only sometimes, using once, few, many, or a class for an expanded clone.

>-|TRBV21-1|TRBJ1-4|-
CATTDKPPNEKLFF
TGTGCCACCACTGACAAACCCCCTAATGAAAAACTGTTTTTT
>-|TRBV11-3|TRBJ2-1|TRBD2
CASSPGLGYNEQFF
TGTGCCAGCAGCCCGGGACTAGGCTACAATGAGCAGTTCTTC
>-|TRBV19|TRBJ2-1|-
CASSTGYNEQFF
TGTGCCAGTAGTACGGGGTACAATGAGCAGTTCTTC
>-|TRBV18|TRBJ2-2|-
CASSPRIAKLNTGELFF
TGTGCCAGCTCACCACGGATAGCCAAACTTAACACCGGGGAGCTGTTTTTT
>-|TRBV15|TRBJ2-1|TRBD2
CATSRVKTSGGNEQFF
TGTGCCACCAGCAGAGTGAAGACTAGCGGGGGGAATGAGCAGTTCTTC
>-|TRBV7-9|TRBJ1-2|-
CASSLAQVGLGYTF
TGTGCCAGCAGCTTAGCCCAGGTAGGATTGGGCTACACCTTC
>-|TRBV28|TRBJ2-1|TRBD1
CASSLLTGIYNEQFF
TGTGCCAGCAGTTTGTTGACAGGGATTTACAATGAGCAGTTCTTC
>-|TRBV12-5|TRBJ2-5|-
CASGFQGGETQYF
TGTGCTAGTGGTTTTCAAGGCGGGGAGACCCAGTACTTC
>-|TRBV6-1|TRBJ1-4|TRBD1
CASRTGTDYEKLFF
TGTGCCAGCAGGACCGGGACAGACTATGAAAAACTGTTTTTT
>-|TRBV20-1|TRBJ2-1|-
CSAGGARQFF
TGCAGTGCCGGAGGGGCCCGTCAGTTCTTC
>few|TRBV7-9|TRBJ1-6|-
CASSWSEPRGGNYNSPLHF
TGTGCCAGCAGCTGGTCAGAGCCGCGGGGTGGAAACTATAATTCACCCCTCCACTTT
>once|TRBV18|TRBJ1-1|TRBD1
CASSPATGGTEAFF
TGTGCCAGCTCACCGGCCACAGGGGGCACTGAAGCTTTCTTT
>-|TRBV6-6|TRBJ2-2|TRBD1
CASGTGRTGELFF
TGTGCCAGTGGGACAGGGCGGACCGGGGAGCTGTTTTTT
>-|TRBV6-1|TRBJ2-1|TRBD2
CASSELRAGAGEQFF
TGTGCCAGCAGTGAATTAAGAGCGGGAGCGGGGGAGCAGTTCTTC
>-|TRBV7-9|TRBJ2-7|TRBD2
CASSADGLAGGLAYEQYF
TGTGCCAGCAGCGCAGACGGACTAGCGGGGGGACTCGCCTACGAGCAGTACTTC